This T cell receptor beta chain was found in a study of blood T cells in healthy people across ages. Findings and limits, study-wide: Any changes in expanded clonotypes were possibly confounded, as donor CMV status remained unknown.

Using a J-beta primer mix together with a sample-barcoded 5' primer, a second PCR was run for roughly 6 to 11 cycles. TCRdb analysed the 5' RACE reads with MiXCR anew, one entry per CDR3 protein. This sample has about 1.8 million distinct CDR3 sequences; less than 50% occur once, and the top ten carry 2.1%. Regarding this clonotype: Its antigen remains unknown.

The germline CDR1 and CDR2 sequences are SEHNR and FQNEAQ (reference sequence). The CDR3 sequence is 14 residues long. Between the trimmed V and J ends, which lost 3 bases and 5 bases, there was a span of 13 bases. The sequencing input was blood. This clonotype originated in a woman aged 40 to 49 in good health. The chain couples TRBV7-9 to TRBJ2-5, with D perhaps TRBD2 (6 bases). CDR3 bases: TGTGCCAGCAGCTTCAGGGACTCCGAGGAGACCCAGTACTTC. Amino acids: CASSFRDSEETQYF. Filled out from reference TRBV7-9 and TRBJ2-5, the complete variable domain reads DTGVSQNPRHKITKRGQNVTFRCDPISEHNRLYWYRQTLGQGPEFLTYFQNEAQLEKSRLLSDRFSAERPKGSFSTLEIQRTEQGDSAMYLCASSFRDSEETQYFGPGTRLLVL.